Below, one T cell receptor beta chain is given with its context. Original analysis: By means of reference gene primer amplification, nucleated cell counts were estimated. Produced via immunoSEQ multiplex PCR; TCRdb's table is partial and in-frame only. V, J and clone size derive from that table, while D and trimming were established from the DNA sequence. The data show approximately 100,000 clones, 65% to 75% seen once. CDR3 size: 13 residues. The germline V gene encodes CDR1 SQVTM and CDR2 ANQGSEA. The ends were cut back, 4 bases at V and 4 bases at J, with 13 bases in the middle. The sample comes from a study of blood T cell repertoires in COVID-19. About the study: Acute and convalescent COVID-19 samples came from the United States, Italy and Spain. T cells, B-cell-depleted T cells, or PBMCs provided the cDNA or gDNA that served as material.

The specimen sequenced was peripheral blood. The gene calls are TRBV29-1 and TRBJ1-1, with D possibly TRBD1 on 5 matching bases. The TCR originated in a man of 80 years or more with acute or convalescent COVID-19. The CDR3 DNA reads as TGCAGCGTTGGTTTCCGGCAGGGCACTGAAGCTTTCTTT. This gives the protein CSVGFRQGTEAFF.